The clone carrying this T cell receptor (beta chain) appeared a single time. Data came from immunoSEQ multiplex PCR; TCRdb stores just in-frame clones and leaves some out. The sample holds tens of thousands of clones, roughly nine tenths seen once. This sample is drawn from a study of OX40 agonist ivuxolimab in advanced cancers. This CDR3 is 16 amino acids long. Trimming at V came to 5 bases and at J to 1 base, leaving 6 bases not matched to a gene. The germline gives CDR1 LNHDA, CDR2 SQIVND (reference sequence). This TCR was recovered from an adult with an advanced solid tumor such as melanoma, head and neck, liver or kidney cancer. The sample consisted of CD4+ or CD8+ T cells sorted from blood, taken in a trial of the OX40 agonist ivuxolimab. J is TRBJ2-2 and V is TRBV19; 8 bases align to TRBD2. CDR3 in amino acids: CASSLVSGRNTGELFF. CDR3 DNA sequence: TGTGCCAGTAGTTTAGTCAGCGGGAGGAACACCGGGGAGCTGTTTTTT.